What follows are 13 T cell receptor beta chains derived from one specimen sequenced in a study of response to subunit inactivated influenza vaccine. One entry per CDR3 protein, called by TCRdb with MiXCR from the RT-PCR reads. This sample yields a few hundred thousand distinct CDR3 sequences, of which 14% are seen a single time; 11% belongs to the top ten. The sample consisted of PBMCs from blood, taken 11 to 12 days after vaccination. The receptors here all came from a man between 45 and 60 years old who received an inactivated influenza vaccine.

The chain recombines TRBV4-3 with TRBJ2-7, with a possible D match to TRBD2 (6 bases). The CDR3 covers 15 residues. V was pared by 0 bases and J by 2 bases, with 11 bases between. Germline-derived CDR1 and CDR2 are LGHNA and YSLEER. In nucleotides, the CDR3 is TGCGCCAGCAGCCAAGACACTAGCTCGGCCTACGAGCAGTACTTC. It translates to CASSQDTSSAYEQYF.

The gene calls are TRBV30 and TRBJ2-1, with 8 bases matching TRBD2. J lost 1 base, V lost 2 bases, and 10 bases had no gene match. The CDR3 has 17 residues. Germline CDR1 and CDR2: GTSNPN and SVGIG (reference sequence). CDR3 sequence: CAWSPRRGEKSYNEQFF. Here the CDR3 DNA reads TGTGCCTGGAGTCCTCGGCGGGGGGAAAAATCCTACAATGAGCAGTTCTTC.

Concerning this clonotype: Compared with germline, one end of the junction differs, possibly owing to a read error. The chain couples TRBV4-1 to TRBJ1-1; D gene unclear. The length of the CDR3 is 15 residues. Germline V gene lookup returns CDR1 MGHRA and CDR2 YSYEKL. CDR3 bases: TGCGCCAACAGCCTAATCCCCCAACGGTTAGACAAAGCTTTCTTT. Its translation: CANSLIPQRLDKAFF.

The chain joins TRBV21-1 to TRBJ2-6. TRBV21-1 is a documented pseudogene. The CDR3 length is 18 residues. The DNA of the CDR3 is TGTGCCAGCAGCAAAGTACCCAGATTTGAGTTTGGGGCCAACGTCCTGACTTTC. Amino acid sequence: CASSKVPRFEFGANVLTF.

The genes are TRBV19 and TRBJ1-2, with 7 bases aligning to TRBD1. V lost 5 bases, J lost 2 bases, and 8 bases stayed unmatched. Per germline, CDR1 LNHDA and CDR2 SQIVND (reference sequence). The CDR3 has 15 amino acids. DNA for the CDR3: TGTGCCAGTAGTCCAACTTCAGGGGGAAACTATGGCTACACCTTC. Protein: CASSPTSGGNYGYTF. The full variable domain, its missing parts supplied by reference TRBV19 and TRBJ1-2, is DGGITQSPKYLFRKEGQNVTLSCEQNLNHDAMYWYRQDPGQGLRLIYYSQIVNDFQKGDIAEGYSVSREKKESFPLTVTSAQKNPTAFYLCASSPTSGGNYGYTFGSGTRLTVV.

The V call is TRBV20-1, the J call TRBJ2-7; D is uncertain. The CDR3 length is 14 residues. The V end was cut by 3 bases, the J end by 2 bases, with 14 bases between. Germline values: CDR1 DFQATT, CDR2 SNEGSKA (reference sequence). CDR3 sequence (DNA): TGCAGTGCTAGGAGGCCACCTGGAGCCTACGAGCAGTACTTC. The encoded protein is CSARRPPGAYEQYF.

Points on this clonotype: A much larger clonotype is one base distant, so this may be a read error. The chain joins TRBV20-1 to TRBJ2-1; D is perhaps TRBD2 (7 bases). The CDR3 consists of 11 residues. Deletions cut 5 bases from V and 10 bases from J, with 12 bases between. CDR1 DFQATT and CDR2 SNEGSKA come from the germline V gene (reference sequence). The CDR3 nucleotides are TGCAGTGCTGGAGGGGGGGGCGAGCAGTTCTTC. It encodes CSAGGGGEQFF.

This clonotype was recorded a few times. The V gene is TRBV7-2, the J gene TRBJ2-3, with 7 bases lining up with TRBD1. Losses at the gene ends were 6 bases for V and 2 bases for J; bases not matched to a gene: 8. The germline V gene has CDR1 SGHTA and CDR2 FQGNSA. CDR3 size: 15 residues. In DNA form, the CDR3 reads TGTGCCAGCAGAGAGACAGGGAGCTCCACAGATACGCAGTATTTT. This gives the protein CASRETGSSTDTQYF.

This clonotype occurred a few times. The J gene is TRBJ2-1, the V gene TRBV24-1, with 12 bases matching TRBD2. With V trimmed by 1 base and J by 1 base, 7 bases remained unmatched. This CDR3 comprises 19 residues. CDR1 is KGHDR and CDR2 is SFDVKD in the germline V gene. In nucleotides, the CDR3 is TGTGCCACCAGTGATTTTGAGACTAGCGGGAGATTTTCCTACAATGAGCAGTTCTTC. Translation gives CATSDFETSGRFSYNEQFF.

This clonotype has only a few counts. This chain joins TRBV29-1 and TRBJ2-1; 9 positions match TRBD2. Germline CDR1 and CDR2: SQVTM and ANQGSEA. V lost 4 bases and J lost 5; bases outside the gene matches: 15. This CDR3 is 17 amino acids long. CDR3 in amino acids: CSVASSGVVRENNEQFF. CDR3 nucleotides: TGCAGCGTTGCCTCTAGCGGGGTCGTCCGGGAAAACAATGAGCAGTTCTTC.

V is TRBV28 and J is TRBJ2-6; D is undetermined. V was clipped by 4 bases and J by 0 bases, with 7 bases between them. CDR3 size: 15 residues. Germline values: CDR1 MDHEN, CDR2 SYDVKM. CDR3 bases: TGTGCCAGCAGTTCGACCCTCTCTGGGGCCAACGTCCTGACTTTC. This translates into CASSSTLSGANVLTF. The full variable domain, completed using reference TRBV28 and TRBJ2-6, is DVKVTQSSRYLVKRTGEKVFLECVQDMDHENMFWYRQDPGLGLRLIYFSYDVKMKEKGDIPEGYSVSREKKERFSLILESASTNQTSMYLCASSSTLSGANVLTFGAGSRLTVL.

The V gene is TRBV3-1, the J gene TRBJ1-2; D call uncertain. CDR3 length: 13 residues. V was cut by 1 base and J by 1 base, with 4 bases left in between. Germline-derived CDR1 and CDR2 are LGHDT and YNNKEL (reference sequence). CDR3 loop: CASSQGFNYGYTF. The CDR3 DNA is TGTGCCAGCAGCCAAGGGTTTAACTATGGCTACACCTTC.

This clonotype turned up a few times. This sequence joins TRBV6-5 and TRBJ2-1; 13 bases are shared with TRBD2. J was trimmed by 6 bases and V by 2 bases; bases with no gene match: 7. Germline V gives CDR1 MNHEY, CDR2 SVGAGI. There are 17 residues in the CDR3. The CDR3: CASSYTQLAGGPNEQFF. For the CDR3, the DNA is TGTGCCAGCAGTTACACACAACTAGCGGGGGGGCCCAATGAGCAGTTCTTC.